Listed below are T cell receptor beta chains from one sample, sequenced in a study of T cell responses to AZD1222 COVID-19 vaccine. Libraries were prepared by immunoSEQ multiplex PCR; TCRdb keeps only in-frame clonotypes and omits some of them. The table has over 150,000 clones, roughly 90% seen once; the top ten hold around 3%. Here the sequenced sample was peripheral blood, taken on day 0 of AZD1222 vaccination. All receptors come from an adult in good health. Both conserved end residues are trimmed from each CDR3. The D gene is left open where the match is weak.

TRBJ2-7	TRBV10-2	TRBD1	ASSTGQGLVQY
TRBJ1-4	TRBV4-2	TRBD1	ASSQTGTVEKLF
TRBJ1-6	TRBV10-3	-	AISEDSNSPLH
TRBJ1-2	TRBV6-5	TRBD1	ASSYSGTGNYGYT
TRBJ1-4	TRBV5-5	TRBD1	ASSLRTGGGTNEKLF
TRBJ2-7	TRBV6-2/TRBV6-3	TRBD2	ASSPGLAAYEQY
TRBJ1-2	TRBV6-5	-	ASTIDSKIYGYT
TRBJ1-1	TRBV14	-	ASSPSRGWNTEAF
TRBJ1-4	TRBV7-9	-	ASSLGGEKLF
TRBJ1-4	TRBV18	-	ASSPPGRAAGGKLF
TRBJ1-6	TRBV7-8	-	ASSSRVPLNNSPLH
TRBJ1-1	TRBV3-1/TRBV3-2	-	ASSPPIGGGNTEAF
TRBJ1-4	TRBV28	TRBD1	ASRRGQILNEKLF
TRBJ2-5	TRBV2	-	ASSGVSGRETQY
TRBJ1-1	TRBV11-2	-	ASSPWGAQNEAF
TRBJ2-2	TRBV5-1	-	ASSLAAGVNTGELF
TRBJ2-1	TRBV7-9	-	ASSLAGAGDEQF
TRBJ1-5	TRBV5-1	-	ATRVRQPQH
TRBJ2-7	TRBV9	-	ASSVSGTSYEQY
TRBJ1-4	TRBV23-1	TRBD1	ASSGETDRGGEKLF
TRBJ1-3	TRBV5-1	-	ASSSVGSGNTIY
TRBJ1-1	TRBV4-1	TRBD1	ASSQDLAGGHGTEAF
TRBJ2-2	TRBV6-6	TRBD2	ASRDYNTGELF
TRBJ1-6	TRBV4-2	-	ASSQENLYNSPLH
TRBJ1-2	TRBV5-1	-	ASSLPTSGYGYT
TRBJ1-2	TRBV9	TRBD1	ASSLDQGARGYT
TRBJ1-1	TRBV5-1	-	ASSLGQGGVEAF